This TCR beta chain stems from a study of patients and donors after allogeneic stem cell transplantation. TCRdb reprocessed the RT-PCR reads with MiXCR, giving one entry per CDR3 protein. The sample records roughly 200,000 distinct CDR3 sequences, 41% being singletons. Trimming stripped 4 bases from V and 6 bases from J, with 10 bases between. Germline values: CDR1 SGHRS, CDR2 YFSETQ. The CDR3 totals 12 residues. The TCR sequence derives from a human donor who was either an allogeneic HSCT recipient or a stem cell or donor lymphocyte infusion donor (not recorded which). It is not recorded whose cells these are; they may come from a transplant donor. Sequenced input: blood, either unsorted or a sorted T cell fraction (not recorded which). This chain links TRBV5-1 with TRBJ1-1; D is possibly TRBD1 (5 bases). The CDR3 nucleotides are TGCGCCAGCAGCCCCGACAGATCTGAAGCTTTCTTT. This encodes CASSPDRSEAFF.